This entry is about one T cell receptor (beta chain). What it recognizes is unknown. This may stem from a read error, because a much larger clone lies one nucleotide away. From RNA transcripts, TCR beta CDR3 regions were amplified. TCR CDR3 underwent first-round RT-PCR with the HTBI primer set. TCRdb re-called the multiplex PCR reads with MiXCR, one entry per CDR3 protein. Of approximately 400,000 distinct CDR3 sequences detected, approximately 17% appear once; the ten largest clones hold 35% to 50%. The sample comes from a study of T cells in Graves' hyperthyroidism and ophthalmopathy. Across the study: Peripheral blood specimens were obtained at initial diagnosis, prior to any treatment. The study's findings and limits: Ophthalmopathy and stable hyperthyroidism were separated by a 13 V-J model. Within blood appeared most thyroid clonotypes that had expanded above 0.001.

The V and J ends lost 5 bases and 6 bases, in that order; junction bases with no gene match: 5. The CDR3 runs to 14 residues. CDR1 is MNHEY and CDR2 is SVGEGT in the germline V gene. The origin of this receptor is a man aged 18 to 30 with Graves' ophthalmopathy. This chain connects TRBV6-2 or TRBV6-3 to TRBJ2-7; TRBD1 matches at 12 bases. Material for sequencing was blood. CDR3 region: CASSRDRGPFEQYF. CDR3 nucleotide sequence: TGTGCCAGCAGTAGGGACAGGGGGCCATTCGAGCAGTACTTC.